The 32 T cell receptor beta chains presented below share a single source sample, sequenced in a study of cytomegalovirus exposure and HLA in healthy donors. It was with 60 Vbeta and 13 Jbeta primers that the PCR ran. Sequencing was performed with immunoSEQ multiplex PCR; in TCRdb, only in-frame clones are kept and a portion is missing. The sample carries roughly 170,000 clones, just under 80% recorded once. The sample comprised PBMCs. These receptors were collected from a woman aged 45-59 years in good health and CMV-seropositive.

The table lists this clone with a few counts. CDR3 sequence (DNA): TGTGCCAGTAGCACTGGGGCCTATCAGCCCCAGCATTTT. As protein: CASSTGAYQPQHF. The chain combines TRBV19 with TRBJ1-5; possible D gene TRBD1, 5 bases. Germline V lookup: CDR1 LNHDA, CDR2 SQIVND (reference sequence). V lost 6 bases and J lost 5, with 11 bases in between. This CDR3 comprises 13 residues.

The chain has TRBV10-1 and TRBJ1-1; maybe TRBD1 (6 bases). Trimming left V 3 bases short and J 2 bases short, with 10 bases between. Germline V gives CDR1 WNHNN, CDR2 SYGVQD (reference sequence). CDR3 size: 14 residues. The CDR3 DNA is TGCGCCAGCAGTGAAAGGGGGAAAAACACTGAAGCTTTCTTT. Protein: CASSERGKNTEAFF.

The chain recombines TRBV29-1 with TRBJ1-2, with TRBD1 matching over 7 bases. V lost 6 bases, J lost 6 bases, and 13 bases stayed unmatched. Germline V lookup: CDR1 SQVTM, CDR2 ANQGSEA. The CDR3 runs to 14 residues. This chain's CDR3 is CSVLNTGARDGYTF. Written as DNA, the CDR3 is TGCAGCGTCCTAAATACAGGGGCGCGGGATGGCTACACCTTC.

The V and J genes are TRBV10-3 and TRBJ1-5, with a tentative D call TRBD1 (5 bases). Germline CDR1 ENHRY, CDR2 SYGVKD. The CDR3 runs to 13 residues. V was shortened by 3 bases and J by 6 bases, with 9 bases between the two germline ends. CDR3 in DNA: TGTGCCATCAGTGACAGGGAAACTCAGCCCCAGCATTTT. Amino acids: CAISDRETQPQHF.

The rearrangement uses TRBV4-1 and TRBJ1-2; D may be TRBD1 (5 bases). CDR3 length equals 15 residues. Germline assignment: CDR1 MGHRA and CDR2 YSYEKL. V was cut by 6 bases and J by 7 bases, with 21 bases left in between. CDR3 residues: CASSLTLTATSGYTF. The DNA of the CDR3 is TGCGCCAGCAGTCTTACCCTGACAGCCACTTCTGGCTACACCTTC.

V and J are TRBV6-1 and TRBJ2-1; D uncertain. Trimming removed 4 bases from V and 6 bases from J, with 4 bases in between. In germline, CDR1 is MNHNS, CDR2 SASEGT. The CDR3 is 11 residues long. CDR3 coding DNA: TGTGCCAGCAGTGTCCGCAATGAGCAGTTCTTC. Amino acid sequence: CASSVRNEQFF.

The chain has TRBV14 and TRBJ2-1; a weak D match, TRBD2 (6 bases). Trimming stripped 0 bases from V and 12 bases from J, with 12 bases between. Germline V gene data show CDR1 as SGHDN and CDR2 as FVKESK. The CDR3 is made up of 13 amino acids. Written as DNA, the CDR3 is TGTGCCAGCAGCCAAGATCTCGAGGGAGGGCAGTTCTTC. Encoded protein: CASSQDLEGGQFF.

V gene TRBV13 combines with J gene TRBJ2-5; maybe TRBD2 (6 bases). V lost 5 bases to trimming and J lost 4 bases, with 23 bases between them. The length of the CDR3 is 17 residues. Germline V gene lookup returns CDR1 PRHDT and CDR2 FYEKMQ (reference sequence). This CDR3 is CASSAFLSGSRRETQYF. The CDR3 DNA is TGTGCCAGCAGCGCATTTTTGTCCGGGAGCCGGAGAGAGACCCAGTACTTC. Full variable domain (rest looked up from reference TRBV13 and TRBJ2-5): AAGVIQSPRHLIKEKRETATLKCYPIPRHDTVYWYQQGPGQDPQFLISFYEKMQSDKGSIPDRFSAQQFSDYHSELNMSSLELGDSALYFCASSAFLSGSRRETQYFGPGTRLLVL.

V and J are TRBV5-6 and TRBJ2-4, with D possibly TRBD1 on 6 matching bases. CDR1 and CDR2 from the germline V gene are SGHDT and YYEEEE. This CDR3 is 16 amino acids long. V was shortened by 3 bases and J by 0 bases, with 13 bases between the two germline ends. The DNA for the CDR3 is TGTGCCAGCAGCTGGGGTGGGGGCTTAGCCAAAAACATTCAGTACTTC. Translated, it gives CASSWGGGLAKNIQYF.

This chain links TRBV5-1 with TRBJ1-2, with D perhaps TRBD1 (6 bases). Germline-derived CDR1 and CDR2 are SGHRS and YFSETQ. The length of the CDR3 is 14 residues. The V end lost 1 base, the J end lost 2 bases, and 9 bases lay between the germline ends. The CDR3, as DNA: TGCGCCAGCAGCTTGATAGACAGGAACTATGGCTACACCTTC. Its protein is CASSLIDRNYGYTF. Full variable domain (rest looked up from reference TRBV5-1 and TRBJ1-2): KAGVTQTPRYLIKTRGQQVTLSCSPISGHRSVSWYQQTPGQGLQFLFEYFSETQRNKGNFPGRFSGRQFSNSRSEMNVSTLELGDSALYLCASSLIDRNYGYTFGSGTRLTVV.

V usage is TRBV10-3 and J usage is TRBJ1-1; a possible D gene is TRBD1 (5 bases). Trimming left V 0 bases short and J 3 bases short, with 8 bases between. The CDR3 runs 14 residues. Germline values: CDR1 ENHRY, CDR2 SYGVKD. CDR3 nucleotide sequence: TGTGCCATCAGTGAGTCGGGGGGGTACACTGAAGCTTTCTTT. Amino acids: CAISESGGYTEAFF.

The chain uses TRBV6-6 and TRBJ1-4, with unresolved D. The CDR3 covers 14 residues. V gave up 7 bases and J gave up 0 bases, with 9 bases separating them. From germline, CDR1 is MNHNY and CDR2 SVGAGI (reference sequence). The CDR3 DNA reads as TGTGCCAGCACTTTTCCGGCAACTAATGAAAAACTGTTTTTT. Protein product: CASTFPATNEKLFF.

This chain links TRBV5-1 with TRBJ1-3; 8 nucleotides match TRBD1. Germline trimming cut 1 base from V and 1 base from J; bases unmatched to any gene: 1. Germline lookup yields CDR1 SGHRS and CDR2 YFSETQ. This CDR3 is built from 15 residues. CDR3: CASSLRTGSGNTIYF. In DNA form, the CDR3 reads TGCGCCAGCAGCTTGAGGACAGGGTCTGGAAACACCATATATTTT.

This clone was counted a few times. The rearrangement uses TRBV29-1 and TRBJ1-1; weak D call: TRBD1 (6 bases). Trimming pared 7 bases from V and 6 bases from J, leaving 18 bases between. This CDR3 contains 13 residues. The germline V gene encodes CDR1 SQVTM and CDR2 ANQGSEA. The CDR3 DNA is TGCAGCGCCTTACAGGGTATAAAGGCTGAAGCTTTCTTT. This codes for CSALQGIKAEAFF.

The rearrangement uses TRBV6-5 and TRBJ1-1, with unresolved D. Looked up from germline, CDR1 is MNHEY and CDR2 is SVGAGI. The CDR3 covers 15 residues. Between the trimmed V and J ends, which lost 0 bases and 0 bases, there was a span of 8 bases. This CDR3 is CASSYSTNMNTEAFF. CDR3 nucleotides: TGTGCCAGCAGTTACTCGACAAATATGAACACTGAAGCTTTCTTT.

V usage is TRBV11-2 and J usage is TRBJ1-1; possible D gene TRBD1, 6 bases. Germline values: CDR1 SGHAT, CDR2 FQNNGV. The CDR3 contains 15 residues. The V end was cut by 1 base, the J end by 8 bases, with 17 bases between. The CDR3 loop is CASSLGYPAGVEAFF. The CDR3 bases are TGTGCCAGCAGCTTAGGGTATCCCGCAGGGGTAGAAGCTTTCTTT.

In its sample, this clone was seen a few times. The chain joins TRBV2 to TRBJ2-7, with 9 bases lining up with TRBD1. From germline, CDR1 is SNHLY and CDR2 FYNNEI. J lost 2 bases, V lost 7 bases, and 6 bases had no gene match. This CDR3 has 14 amino acids. This chain's CDR3 is CASKSTGGTYEQYF. CDR3 bases: TGTGCCAGCAAGAGTACAGGGGGCACCTACGAGCAGTACTTC.

This sequence joins TRBV6-6 and TRBJ2-7, with D possibly TRBD2 on 6 matching bases. CDR1 is MNHNY, CDR2 SVGAGI, per germline (reference sequence). The length of the CDR3 is 15 residues. V gave up 2 bases and J gave up 2 bases, with 13 bases separating them. The CDR3 here is CASSYGHREPYEQYF. The CDR3 bases are TGTGCCAGCAGTTACGGACACCGGGAGCCCTACGAGCAGTACTTC.

The CDR3 is CASSTRDRGPLVGRRLGANVLTF. CDR3 DNA: TGTGCCAGTAGTACCCGGGACAGGGGACCCCTGGTTGGACGACGACTTGGGGCCAACGTCCTGACTTTC. V gene TRBV19 combines with J gene TRBJ2-6, with TRBD1 matching 10 bases. With 4 bases clipped from V and 3 bases from J, the junction kept 24 bases outside the gene matches. CDR1 LNHDA and CDR2 SQIVND come from the germline V gene (reference sequence). This CDR3 is 23 amino acids long.

This clone was counted between two and nine times. The rearrangement links TRBV7-9 to TRBJ2-5; D gene ambiguous. This CDR3 has 14 residues. CDR1 and CDR2 (germline): SEHNR, FQNEAQ (reference sequence). V gave up 5 bases and J gave up 1 base, with 11 bases separating them. For the CDR3, the DNA is TGTGCCAGCAGCCACGCACGGTTCCAAGAGACCCAGTACTTC. Encoded protein: CASSHARFQETQYF.

The V gene is TRBV23-1, the J gene TRBJ2-7, with a tentative D call TRBD1 (5 bases). TRBV23-1 is an ORF for which the function is uncertain. This CDR3 is 12 amino acids long. CDR3 region: CAPQTATYEQYF. The DNA for the CDR3 is TGCGCACCCCAGACAGCTACCTACGAGCAGTACTTC.

This chain connects TRBV5-1 to TRBJ2-1; tentatively, D is TRBD2 (6 bases). Between the trimmed V and J ends, which lost 0 bases and 1 base, there was a span of 11 bases. This CDR3 has 16 residues. The V gene's germline CDR1 is SGHRS and CDR2 YFSETQ. Written as DNA, the CDR3 is TGCGCCAGCAGCTTGGTTGGAGGGATGTCCTACAATGAGCAGTTCTTC. Amino acid sequence: CASSLVGGMSYNEQFF.

This rearrangement joins TRBV5-6 to TRBJ2-7, with D possibly being TRBD1 (5 bases). The V gene's germline CDR1 is SGHDT and CDR2 YYEEEE. The CDR3 covers 11 residues. Trimming cost V 4 bases and J 7 bases, with 9 bases left between them. Here the CDR3 DNA reads TGTGCCAGCAGCGTCAGGGAAGAGCAGTACTTC. Translating gives CASSVREEQYF. The entire variable domain, with the rest obtained from reference TRBV5-6 and TRBJ2-7, is as follows: DAGVTQSPTHLIKTRGQQVTLRCSPKSGHDTVSWYQQALGQGPQFIFQYYEEEERQRGNFPDRFSGHQFPNYSSELNVNALLLGDSALYLCASSVREEQYFGPGTRLTVT.

This chain joins TRBV19 and TRBJ1-2; perhaps TRBD1 as D (6 bases). The CDR3 spans 15 residues. The germline V gene has CDR1 LNHDA and CDR2 SQIVND (reference sequence). Trimming took 6 bases from V and 2 from J, leaving 16 bases between them. CDR3 region: CASRDTGSLNYGYTF. In nucleotides, the CDR3 is TGTGCCAGTAGGGATACAGGGAGTCTAAACTATGGCTACACCTTC.

V usage is TRBV7-6 and J usage is TRBJ2-2; D is unresolved. This CDR3 comprises 14 residues. Deletions cut 5 bases from V and 4 bases from J, with 11 bases between. CDR1 is SGHVS, CDR2 FNYEAQ, per germline. DNA for the CDR3: TGTGCCAGCAGCGGGTTTAGGAGCACCGGGGAGCTGTTTTTT. Its translation is CASSGFRSTGELFF.

This clone was picked up a small number of times. V gene TRBV27 combines with J gene TRBJ1-2; TRBD1 is a possible D gene (6 bases). The CDR3 runs to 13 residues. CDR1 MNHEY and CDR2 SMNVEV come from the germline V gene (reference sequence). Trimming removed 2 bases from V and 4 bases from J, with 8 bases in between. CDR3 in amino acids: CASSLTGFYGYTF. The CDR3 region has the DNA TGTGCCAGCAGTTTAACAGGGTTCTATGGCTACACCTTC.

This sequence joins TRBV11-3 and TRBJ1-4, with 9 bases fitting TRBD1. The germline gives CDR1 SGHNT, CDR2 YENEEA. V lost 5 bases and J lost 6; bases outside the gene matches: 4. The CDR3 covers 14 residues. CDR3 sequence (DNA): TGTGCCAGCAGCGAGGACAGGGGTGATGAAAAACTGTTTTTT. It translates to CASSEDRGDEKLFF.

This chain joins TRBV27 and TRBJ1-2, with D unclear. CDR1 MNHEY and CDR2 SMNVEV come from the germline V gene (reference sequence). The CDR3 has 13 residues. V was clipped by 3 bases and J by 8 bases, with 13 bases between them. CDR3 DNA sequence: TGTGCCAGCAGTTTGCACTTGACATCCGGCTACACCTTC. Translation: CASSLHLTSGYTF.

This clone was seen a few times. V and J are TRBV5-1 and TRBJ2-5, with a possible D match to TRBD1 (6 bases). The CDR3 consists of 14 residues. Germline V gives CDR1 SGHRS, CDR2 YFSETQ. The ends were cut back, 0 bases at V and 7 bases at J, with 13 bases in the middle. The chain's CDR3 is CASSLDGPRGTQYF. DNA of the CDR3: TGCGCCAGCAGCTTGGACGGCCCCAGGGGGACCCAGTACTTC. The full variable domain, rest sourced from reference TRBV5-1 and TRBJ2-5, is KAGVTQTPRYLIKTRGQQVTLSCSPISGHRSVSWYQQTPGQGLQFLFEYFSETQRNKGNFPGRFSGRQFSNSRSEMNVSTLELGDSALYLCASSLDGPRGTQYFGPGTRLLVL.

The J gene is TRBJ2-2, the V gene TRBV29-1, with 10 nucleotides matching TRBD1. The CDR3 is 19 amino acids. The V segment lost 1 base and the J segment 0 bases; nucleotides outside the gene matches: 11. From germline, CDR1 is SQVTM and CDR2 ANQGSEA. The CDR3 spells CSVEVGQGVIEPNTGELFF. CDR3 nucleotide sequence: TGCAGCGTTGAAGTAGGACAGGGGGTAATTGAGCCGAACACCGGGGAGCTGTTTTTT.

This rearrangement joins TRBV5-4 to TRBJ2-2, with TRBD2 identical over 7 bases. The germline V gene encodes CDR1 SGHNT and CDR2 YYREEE (reference sequence). CDR3 length: 19 residues. Trimming removed 4 bases from V and 2 bases from J; junction bases left unmatched: 17. CDR3 sequence reads: CASSPGGRGFGANTGELFF. CDR3 in DNA: TGTGCCAGCAGCCCCGGTGGGAGGGGCTTTGGTGCCAACACCGGGGAGCTGTTTTTT. Filled out from reference TRBV5-4 and TRBJ2-2, the complete variable domain reads ETGVTQSPTHLIKTRGQQVTLRCSSQSGHNTVSWYQQALGQGPQFIFQYYREEENGRGNFPPRFSGLQFPNYSSELNVNALELDDSALYLCASSPGGRGFGANTGELFFGEGSRLTVL.

CDR3 in amino acids: CASSLWPRRSNQPQHF. The CDR3 DNA is TGTGCCAGCAGTTTATGGCCCAGGCGTAGCAATCAGCCCCAGCATTTT. The gene calls are TRBV27 and TRBJ1-5, with D unresolved. The germline gives CDR1 MNHEY, CDR2 SMNVEV (reference sequence). V lost 1 base to trimming and J lost 0 bases, with 10 bases between them. This CDR3 spans 16 amino acids.